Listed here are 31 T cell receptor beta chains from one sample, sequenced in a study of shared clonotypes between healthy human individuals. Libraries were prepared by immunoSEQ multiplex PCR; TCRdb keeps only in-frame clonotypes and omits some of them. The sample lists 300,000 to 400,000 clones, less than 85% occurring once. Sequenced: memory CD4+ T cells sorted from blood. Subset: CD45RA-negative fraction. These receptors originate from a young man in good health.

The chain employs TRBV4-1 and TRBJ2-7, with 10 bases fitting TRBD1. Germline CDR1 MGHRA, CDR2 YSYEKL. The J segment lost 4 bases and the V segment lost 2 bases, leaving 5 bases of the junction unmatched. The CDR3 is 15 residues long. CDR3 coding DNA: TGCGCCAGCAGCCAAAACGACAGGGGGCTATACGAGCAGTACTTC. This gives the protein CASSQNDRGLYEQYF.

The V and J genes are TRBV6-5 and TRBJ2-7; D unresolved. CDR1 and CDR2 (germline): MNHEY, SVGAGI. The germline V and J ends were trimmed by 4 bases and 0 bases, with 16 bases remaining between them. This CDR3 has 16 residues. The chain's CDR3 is CASSFDWTASSYEQYF. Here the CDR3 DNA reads TGTGCCAGCAGTTTCGACTGGACCGCCAGCTCCTACGAGCAGTACTTC.

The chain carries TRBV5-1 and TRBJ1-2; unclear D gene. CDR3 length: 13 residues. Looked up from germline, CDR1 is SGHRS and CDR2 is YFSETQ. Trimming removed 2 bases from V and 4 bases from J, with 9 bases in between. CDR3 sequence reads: CASSLGPTYGYTF. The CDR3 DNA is TGCGCCAGCAGCTTAGGGCCTACCTATGGCTACACCTTC.

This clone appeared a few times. The CDR3 sequence: CASSVGQSNQPQHF. CDR3 bases: TGTGCCAGCTCAGTCGGACAGAGCAATCAGCCCCAGCATTTT. This rearrangement joins TRBV18 to TRBJ1-5; D is perhaps TRBD1 (6 bases). Germline lookup yields CDR1 KGHSH and CDR2 LQKENI. CDR3 length equals 14 residues. Trimming stripped 5 bases from V and 1 base from J, with 9 bases between.

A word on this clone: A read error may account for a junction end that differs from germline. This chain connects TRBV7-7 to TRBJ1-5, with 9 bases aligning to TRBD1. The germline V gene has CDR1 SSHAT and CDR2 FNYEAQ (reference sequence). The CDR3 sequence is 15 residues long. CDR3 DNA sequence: TGTGCTAGCAGCCGGAACAGGGGGCTGGATCAGCCCCAGCATTTT. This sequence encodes CASSRNRGLDQPQHF.

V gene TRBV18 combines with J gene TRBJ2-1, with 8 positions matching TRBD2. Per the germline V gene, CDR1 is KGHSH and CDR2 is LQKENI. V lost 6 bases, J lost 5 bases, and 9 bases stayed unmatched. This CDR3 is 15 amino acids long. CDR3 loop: CASSPSGSLHNEQFF. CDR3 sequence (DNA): TGTGCCAGCTCCCCAAGCGGGAGCCTCCACAATGAGCAGTTCTTC.

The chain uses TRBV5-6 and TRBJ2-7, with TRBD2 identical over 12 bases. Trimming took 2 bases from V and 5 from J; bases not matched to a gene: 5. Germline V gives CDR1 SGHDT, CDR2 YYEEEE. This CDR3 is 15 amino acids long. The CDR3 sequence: CASSLPGLAGNEQYF. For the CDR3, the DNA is TGTGCCAGCAGCTTACCCGGACTAGCGGGAAACGAGCAGTACTTC.

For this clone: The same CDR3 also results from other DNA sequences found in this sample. The CDR3 region has the DNA TGTGCCAGCTCACCACGTGGTAGCTCTGGGGCCAACGTCCTGACTTTC. Protein sequence: CASSPRGSSGANVLTF. This chain links TRBV18 with TRBJ2-6; D gene unclear. V gave up 1 base and J gave up 0 bases, with 7 bases separating them. The CDR3 loop spans 16 amino acids. Germline CDR1 reads KGHSH; CDR2 reads LQKENI. The full variable domain, rest sourced from reference TRBV18 and TRBJ2-6, is NAGVMQNPRHLVRRRGQEARLRCSPMKGHSHVYWYRQLPEEGLKFMVYLQKENIIDESGMPKERFSAEFPKEGPSILRIQQVVRGDSAAYFCASSPRGSSGANVLTFGAGSRLTVL.

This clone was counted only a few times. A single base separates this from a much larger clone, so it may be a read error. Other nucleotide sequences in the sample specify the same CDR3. This chain's CDR3 is CASSPSGSSYNEQFF. CDR3 in DNA: TGTGCCAGCAGCCCTAGCGGCAGCTCCTACAATGAGCAGTTCTTC. V is TRBV11-3 and J is TRBJ2-1; 7 bases fit TRBD2. V was clipped by 5 bases and J by 0 bases; unmatched bases: 4. In germline, CDR1 is SGHNT, CDR2 YENEEA. The CDR3 has 15 residues.

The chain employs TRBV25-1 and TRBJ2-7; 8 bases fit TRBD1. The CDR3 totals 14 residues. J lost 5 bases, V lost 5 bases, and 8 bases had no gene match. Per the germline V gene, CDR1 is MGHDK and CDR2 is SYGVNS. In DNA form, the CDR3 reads TGTGCCAGCAGTATCCCGGGACAGGCTCACGAGCAGTACTTC. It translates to CASSIPGQAHEQYF.

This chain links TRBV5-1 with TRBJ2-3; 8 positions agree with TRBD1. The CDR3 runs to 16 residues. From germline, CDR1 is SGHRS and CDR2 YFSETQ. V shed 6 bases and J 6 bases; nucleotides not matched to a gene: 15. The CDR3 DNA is TGCGCCAGCACCCGCGCCCGGGACAGGTCCCTCGATACGCAGTATTTT. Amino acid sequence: CASTRARDRSLDTQYF.

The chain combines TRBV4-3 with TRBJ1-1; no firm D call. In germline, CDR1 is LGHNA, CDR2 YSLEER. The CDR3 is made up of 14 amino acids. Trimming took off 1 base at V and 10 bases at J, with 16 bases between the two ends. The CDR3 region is CASSQVGRPSAAFF. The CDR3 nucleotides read TGCGCCAGCAGCCAAGTAGGGAGGCCCTCGGCAGCTTTCTTT.

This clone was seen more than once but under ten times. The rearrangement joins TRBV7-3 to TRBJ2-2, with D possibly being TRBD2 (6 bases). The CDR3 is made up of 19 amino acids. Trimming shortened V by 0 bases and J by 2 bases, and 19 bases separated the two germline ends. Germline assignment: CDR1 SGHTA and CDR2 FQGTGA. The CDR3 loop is CASSLTIRGISGNTGELFF. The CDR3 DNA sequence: TGTGCCAGCAGCTTAACGATTCGAGGTATTAGCGGTAACACCGGGGAGCTGTTTTTT.

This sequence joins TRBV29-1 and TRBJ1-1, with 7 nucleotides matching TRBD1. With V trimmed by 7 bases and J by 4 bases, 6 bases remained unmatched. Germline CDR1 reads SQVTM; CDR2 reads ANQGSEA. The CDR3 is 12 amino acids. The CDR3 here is CSGRQGVTEAFF. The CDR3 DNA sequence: TGCAGCGGACGGCAGGGGGTCACTGAAGCTTTCTTT.

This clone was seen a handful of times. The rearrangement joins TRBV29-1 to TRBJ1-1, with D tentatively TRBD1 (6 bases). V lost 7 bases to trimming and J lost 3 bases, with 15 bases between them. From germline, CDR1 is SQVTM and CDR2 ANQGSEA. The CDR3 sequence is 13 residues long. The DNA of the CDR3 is TGCAGCGCCAGACAGGACAGCCACACTGAAGCTTTCTTT. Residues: CSARQDSHTEAFF. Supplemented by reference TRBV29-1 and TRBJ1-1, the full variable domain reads SAVISQKPSRDICQRGTSLTIQCQVDSQVTMMFWYRQQPGQSLTLIATANQGSEATYESGFVIDKFPISRPNLTFSTLTVSNMSPEDSSIYLCSARQDSHTEAFFGQGTRLTVV.

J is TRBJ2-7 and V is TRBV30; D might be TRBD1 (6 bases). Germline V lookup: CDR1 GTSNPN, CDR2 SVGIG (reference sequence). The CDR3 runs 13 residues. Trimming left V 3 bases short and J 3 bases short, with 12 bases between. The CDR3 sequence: CAWSLRGHYEQYF. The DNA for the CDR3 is TGTGCCTGGAGCCTCAGGGGACACTACGAGCAGTACTTC. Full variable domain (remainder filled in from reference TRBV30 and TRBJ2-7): SQTIHQWPATLVQPVGSPLSLECTVEGTSNPNLYWYRQAAGRGLQLLFYSVGIGQISSEVPQNLSASRPQDRQFILSSKKLLLSDSGFYLCAWSLRGHYEQYFGPGTRLTVT.

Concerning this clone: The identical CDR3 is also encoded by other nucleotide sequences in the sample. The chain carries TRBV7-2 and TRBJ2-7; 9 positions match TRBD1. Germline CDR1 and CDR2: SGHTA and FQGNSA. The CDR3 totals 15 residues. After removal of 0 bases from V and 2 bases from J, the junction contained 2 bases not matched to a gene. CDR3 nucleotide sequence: TGTGCCAGCAGCTTAGCGGGACAGGGTGCCTACGAGCAGTACTTC. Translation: CASSLAGQGAYEQYF.

CDR3 nucleotide sequence: TGTGCCAGCAGCTTAGCTTCACCCCTCCACTTT. Translation: CASSLASPLHF. The V gene is TRBV11-1, the J gene TRBJ1-6; D is undetermined. The CDR3 is 11 residues long. The V gene's germline CDR1 is SGHAT and CDR2 FQDESV (reference sequence). V shed 0 bases and J shed 9 bases, with 0 bases lying between them.

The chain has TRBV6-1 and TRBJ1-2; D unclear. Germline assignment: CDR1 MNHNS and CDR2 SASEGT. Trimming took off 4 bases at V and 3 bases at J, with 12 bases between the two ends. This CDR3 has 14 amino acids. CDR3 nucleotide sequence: TGTGCCAGCAGTGCTCAACCAAGGGACTATGGCTACACCTTC. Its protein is CASSAQPRDYGYTF.

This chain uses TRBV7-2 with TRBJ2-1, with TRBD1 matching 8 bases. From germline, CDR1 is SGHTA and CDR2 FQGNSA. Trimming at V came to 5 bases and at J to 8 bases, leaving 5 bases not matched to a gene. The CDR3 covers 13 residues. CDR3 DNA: TGTGCCAGCAGCCAGACAGGGGTCGATGAGCAGTTCTTC. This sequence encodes CASSQTGVDEQFF. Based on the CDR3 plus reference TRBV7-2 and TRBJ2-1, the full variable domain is GAGVSQSPSNKVTEKGKDVELRCDPISGHTALYWYRQSLGQGLEFLIYFQGNSAPDKSGLPSDRFSAERTGGSVSTLTIQRTQQEDSAVYLCASSQTGVDEQFFGPGTRLTVL.

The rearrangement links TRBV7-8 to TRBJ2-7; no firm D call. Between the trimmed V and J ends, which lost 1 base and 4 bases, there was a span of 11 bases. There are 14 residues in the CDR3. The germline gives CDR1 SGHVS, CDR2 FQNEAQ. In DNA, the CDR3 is TGTGCCAGCAGCTTAGAACAACGGGCTTACGAGCAGTACTTC. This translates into CASSLEQRAYEQYF.

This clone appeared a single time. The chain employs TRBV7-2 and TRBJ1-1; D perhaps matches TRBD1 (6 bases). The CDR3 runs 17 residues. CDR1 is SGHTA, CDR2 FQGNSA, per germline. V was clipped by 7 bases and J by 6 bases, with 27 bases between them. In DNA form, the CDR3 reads TGTGCCAGCACCGCCAAAAGGGGGGGCGCGGTATTCTCTGAAGCTTTCTTT. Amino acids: CASTAKRGGAVFSEAFF.

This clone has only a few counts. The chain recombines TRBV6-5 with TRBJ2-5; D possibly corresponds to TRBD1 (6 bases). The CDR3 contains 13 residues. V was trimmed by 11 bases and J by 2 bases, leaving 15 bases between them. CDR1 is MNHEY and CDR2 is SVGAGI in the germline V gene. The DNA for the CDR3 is TGTGCCCGGACAGTCCTTGATCAAGAGACCCAGTACTTC. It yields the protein CARTVLDQETQYF.

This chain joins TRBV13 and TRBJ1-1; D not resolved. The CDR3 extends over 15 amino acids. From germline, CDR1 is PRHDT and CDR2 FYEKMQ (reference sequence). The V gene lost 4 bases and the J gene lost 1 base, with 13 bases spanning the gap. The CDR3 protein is CASSSHGRANTEAFF. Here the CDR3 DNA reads TGTGCCAGCAGCTCCCACGGGAGGGCGAACACTGAAGCTTTCTTT.

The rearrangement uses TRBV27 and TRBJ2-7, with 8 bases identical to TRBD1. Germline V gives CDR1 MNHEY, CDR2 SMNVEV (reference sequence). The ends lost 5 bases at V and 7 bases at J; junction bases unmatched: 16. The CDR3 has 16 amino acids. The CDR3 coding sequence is TGTGCCAGCAGTCCCCCCGCGACAGGGGCGCGCCGGGAGCAGTACTTC. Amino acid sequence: CASSPPATGARREQYF.

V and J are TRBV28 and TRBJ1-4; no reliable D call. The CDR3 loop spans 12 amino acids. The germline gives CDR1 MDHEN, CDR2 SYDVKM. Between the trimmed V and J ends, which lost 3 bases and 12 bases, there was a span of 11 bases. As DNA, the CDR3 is TGTGCCAGCAGTTTGGGGAACCCCGAACTGTTTTTT. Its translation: CASSLGNPELFF.

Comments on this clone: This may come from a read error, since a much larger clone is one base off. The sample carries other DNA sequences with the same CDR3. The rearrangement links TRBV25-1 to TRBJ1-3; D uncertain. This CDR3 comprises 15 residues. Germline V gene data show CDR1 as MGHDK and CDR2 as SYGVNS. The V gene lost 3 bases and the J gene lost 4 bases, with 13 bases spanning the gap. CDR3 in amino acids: CASSDGVFAGNTIYF. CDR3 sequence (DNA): TGTGCCAGCAGTGATGGAGTTTTTGCCGGAAACACCATATATTTT.

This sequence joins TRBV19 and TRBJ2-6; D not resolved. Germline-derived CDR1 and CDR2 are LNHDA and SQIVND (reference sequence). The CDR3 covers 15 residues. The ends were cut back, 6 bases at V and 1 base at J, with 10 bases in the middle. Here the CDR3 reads CASSPQQSGANVLTF. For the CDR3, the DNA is TGTGCCAGTAGCCCCCAGCAATCTGGGGCCAACGTCCTGACTTTC.

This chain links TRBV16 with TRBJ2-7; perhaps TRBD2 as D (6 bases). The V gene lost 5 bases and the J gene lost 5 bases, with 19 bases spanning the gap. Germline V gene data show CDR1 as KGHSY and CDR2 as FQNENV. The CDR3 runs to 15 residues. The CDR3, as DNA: TGTGCCAGCAGCGAGCGGGCTAGCCTAAGCCACGAGCAGTACTTC. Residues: CASSERASLSHEQYF.

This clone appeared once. CDR3 loop: CASSKTIPGPNNEQFF. CDR3 nucleotides: TGTGCCAGCAGTAAAACCATTCCGGGGCCAAACAATGAGCAGTTCTTC. V usage is TRBV28 and J usage is TRBJ2-1; perhaps D is TRBD1 or TRBD2 (5 bases each). Germline lookup yields CDR1 MDHEN and CDR2 SYDVKM. The CDR3 has 16 residues. Trimming took off 5 bases at V and 5 bases at J, with 19 bases between the two ends.

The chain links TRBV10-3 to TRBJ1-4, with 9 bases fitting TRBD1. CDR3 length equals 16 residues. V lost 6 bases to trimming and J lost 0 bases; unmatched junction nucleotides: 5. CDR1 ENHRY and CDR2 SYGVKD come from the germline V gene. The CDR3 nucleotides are TGTGCCATCAGCCCCGGGACAGGGACAACTAATGAAAAACTGTTTTTT. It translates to CAISPGTGTTNEKLFF.